The next 3 T cell receptor beta chains were all read from a single sample in a study of vaccination effects on CD4 cells after COVID-19. These receptors lack a known antigen. Profiling relied on immunoSEQ multiplex PCR, and the TCRdb table lists in-frame clones only, not all of them. The sample lists around 83,000 clones, around four fifths occurring once. Ahead of sequencing, the ViraFEST assay grew antigen-specific CD4+ T cells using viral peptide pools. It was after roughly 11 days of culture that CD4+ T cells were isolated. This specimen was CD4+ T cells from PBMCs cultured with HCoV-229E spike peptides, taken before COVID-19 vaccination. The receptors here all came from a human donor who received a COVID-19 vaccine.

The chain recombines TRBV7-8 with TRBJ1-1, with D possibly being TRBD1 (5 bases). Germline CDR1 SGHVS, CDR2 FQNEAQ. Trimming removed 0 bases from V and 0 bases from J, with 8 bases in between. The CDR3 length is 15 residues. The CDR3 is CASSLARGVNTEAFF. DNA for the CDR3: TGTGCCAGCAGCTTAGCGCGAGGGGTGAACACTGAAGCTTTCTTT.

This clone was observed a handful of times. This chain uses TRBV5-6 with TRBJ1-5; a possible D gene is TRBD1 (5 bases). The V and J ends lost 4 bases and 11 bases respectively, with 16 bases between them. Germline lookup yields CDR1 SGHDT and CDR2 YYEEEE. The CDR3 covers 13 residues. CDR3 DNA: TGTGCCAGCAGCCTGGGGCCCACCTCGGCCCAGCATTTT. This codes for CASSLGPTSAQHF.

The V call is TRBV5-8, the J call TRBJ1-6; possible D gene TRBD1, 5 bases. This CDR3 comprises 14 residues. The germline gives CDR1 SGHTS, CDR2 YDEGEE. V gave up 3 bases and J gave up 10 bases, with 14 bases separating them. This chain's CDR3 is CASSSRQPLSPLHF. The CDR3 DNA follows: TGTGCCAGCAGCTCCAGACAGCCCTTGTCACCCCTCCACTTT.